This T cell receptor (beta chain) emerged from a study of T cells in Graves' hyperthyroidism and ophthalmopathy. Per the germline V gene, CDR1 is MNHEY and CDR2 is SMNVEV (reference sequence). CDR3 size: 13 residues. V shed 6 bases and J 3 bases; nucleotides not matched to a gene: 4. Disease duration under 2 months; hyperthyroidism patients were aged 18 to 65. This clonotype was seen a handful of times. TCR beta CDR3 sequences were amplified from RNA transcripts. The HTBI primer set drove a first-round RT-PCR of the TCR CDR3. One entry per CDR3 protein results from TCRdb running MiXCR on the multiplex PCR reads. The repertoire consists of approximately 430,000 distinct CDR3 sequences, with 15% to 19% occurring once and the leading ten covering roughly 13%.

This receptor was taken from a woman between 18 and 30 years old with Graves' hyperthyroidism. The specimen sequenced was blood. The V gene is TRBV27, the J gene TRBJ2-7; 8 nucleotides line up with TRBD2. The CDR3 region is CASRSGSRYEQYF. CDR3 in DNA: TGTGCCAGCAGAAGCGGGAGTCGCTACGAGCAGTACTTC.